Each of the 4 T cell receptor beta chains below was sequenced from the same sample in a study of blood T cell repertoires in COVID-19. Profiling relied on immunoSEQ multiplex PCR, and the TCRdb table lists in-frame clones only, not all of them. Of 200,000 to 250,000 clones listed, around 80% are singletons. The sequenced material came from peripheral blood. These receptors were taken from an older woman with acute or convalescent COVID-19.

A few counts support this clone. This chain connects TRBV9 to TRBJ1-6; TRBD1 matches 7 bases. J was trimmed by 7 bases and V by 2 bases; bases with no gene match: 6. Germline V gene data show CDR1 as SGDLS and CDR2 as YYNGEE. The CDR3 sequence is 15 residues long. The CDR3 reads CASSVQGQPNSPLHF. CDR3 nucleotide sequence: TGTGCCAGCAGCGTCCAGGGACAGCCCAATTCACCCCTCCACTTT. Full variable domain (rest looked up from reference TRBV9 and TRBJ1-6): DSGVTQTPKHLITATGQRVTLRCSPRSGDLSVYWYQQSLDQGLQFLIQYYNGEERAKGNILERFSAQQFPDLHSELNLSSLELGDSALYFCASSVQGQPNSPLHFGNGTRLTVT.

V is TRBV19 and J is TRBJ1-6, with 8 bases identical to TRBD1. Germline V gene lookup returns CDR1 LNHDA and CDR2 SQIVND (reference sequence). V was pared by 7 bases and J by 5 bases, with 10 bases of the junction left unmatched. The CDR3 extends over 16 amino acids. The DNA for the CDR3 is TGTGCCAGTACACGGGACAGGCCGTTGAATAATTCACCCCTCCACTTT. The encoded protein is CASTRDRPLNNSPLHF.

With respect to this clone: Other DNA sequences in the sample encode the same CDR3. CDR3 region: CASSPGTSGRNTGELFF. The CDR3 DNA reads as TGTGCCAGCAGCCCCGGGACTAGCGGGAGGAACACCGGGGAGCTGTTTTTT. This chain links TRBV5-4 with TRBJ2-2; the match to TRBD2 covers 14 bases. Germline CDR1 reads SGHNT; CDR2 reads YYREEE (reference sequence). The CDR3 has 17 amino acids. Trimming cost V 4 bases and J 1 base; bases outside gene matches: 3. Variable domain in full (rest from reference TRBV5-4 and TRBJ2-2): ETGVTQSPTHLIKTRGQQVTLRCSSQSGHNTVSWYQQALGQGPQFIFQYYREEENGRGNFPPRFSGLQFPNYSSELNVNALELDDSALYLCASSPGTSGRNTGELFFGEGSRLTVL.

The V call is TRBV10-2, the J call TRBJ1-5, with TRBD1 identical over 8 bases. The trim removed 6 bases at V and 2 bases at J, leaving 6 bases unmatched. Germline loops: CDR1 WSHSY, CDR2 SAAADI. The CDR3 is made up of 15 amino acids. The CDR3 DNA reads TGCGCCAGCAGCGCAGGGGGCGCGGGCAATCAGCCCCAGCATTTT. The encoded protein is CASSAGGAGNQPQHF.